This entry lists 5 T cell receptor beta chains sequenced from one sample in a study of T cells in Graves' hyperthyroidism and ophthalmopathy. The TCR beta CDR3 regions underwent amplification using RNA transcripts as the source. HTBI primers were employed in a first-round RT-PCR of the TCR CDR3. Each CDR3 protein is one row after TCRdb ran MiXCR on the multiplex PCR reads. The table shows around 700,000 distinct CDR3 sequences, with 30% to 40% occurring only once. Source material: blood. All receptors derive from a woman aged 40 to 49 with Graves' hyperthyroidism.

This clonotype was picked up many times. The V call is TRBV15, the J call TRBJ1-5; D unclear. The CDR3 totals 14 residues. Trimming took 0 bases from V and 7 from J, leaving 10 bases between them. Germline loops: CDR1 LNHNV, CDR2 YYDKDF (reference sequence). The CDR3 sequence is CATSREPQNQPQHF. The CDR3, as DNA: TGTGCCACCAGCAGAGAACCCCAAAACCAGCCCCAGCATTTT.

Details on this clonotype: Mismatch with germline at one junction end may stem from a read error. The CDR3 protein is CASSDRGYPSSLHF. The CDR3, as DNA: TGTGCCAGCAGTGACAGGGGCTACCCTTCATCCCTCCACTTT. The chain couples TRBV6-4 to TRBJ1-6, with TRBD1 as a possible D gene (5 bases). The CDR3 totals 14 residues. The germline V gene encodes CDR1 MRHNA and CDR2 SNTAGT.

On this clonotype itself: The limits of the CDR3 on the DNA are not certain, so only TCRdb's listed CDR3 is given. V gene TRBV7-2 combines with J gene TRBJ2-7; the table's D gene call, TRBD1, was not cross checked with the DNA. The CDR3 numbers 14 amino acids, ends counted. Germline CDR1 SGHTA, CDR2 FQGNSA. This chain's CDR3 is CASSLVGQGNEQYF.

This clonotype has at least ten counts. The CDR3 loop reads CSARDRPYYGYTF. Written as DNA, the CDR3 is TGCAGTGCTAGAGATCGACCTTACTATGGCTACACCTTC. This sequence joins TRBV20-1 and TRBJ1-2; D gene uncertain. The CDR3 runs to 13 residues. Between the trimmed V and J ends, which lost 0 bases and 3 bases, there was a span of 8 bases. In germline, CDR1 is DFQATT, CDR2 SNEGSKA (reference sequence).

Details on this clonotype: Germline is not matched at one junction end, which may reflect a read error. The V call is TRBV7-2, the J call TRBJ1-2; D uncertain. CDR1 SGHTA and CDR2 FQGNSA come from the germline V gene. This CDR3 has 12 residues. The CDR3 coding sequence is TGTGCCAGCAGCTTAGATCCTTATGACTACACCTTC. Its translation is CASSLDPYDYTF.